What follows are 20 T cell receptor beta chains derived from one specimen sequenced in a study of blood T cell repertoires in COVID-19. The table came from immunoSEQ multiplex PCR; TCRdb's copy has only in-frame clones and leaves some out. The sample records about 100,000 clones, 90% being singletons. Sample: peripheral blood. The receptors were sampled from a man aged 55-75 years with acute or convalescent COVID-19.

With regard to this clone: This same CDR3 is encoded by further DNA sequences in the sample. The chain is built from TRBV30 and TRBJ1-1, with a weak D call TRBD1 (6 bases). Germline CDR1 is GTSNPN and CDR2 is SVGIG (reference sequence). The CDR3 consists of 13 residues. Trimming left V 2 bases short and J 1 base short, with 8 bases between. The CDR3 DNA reads as TGTGCCTGGAGTCTGGACAGGAACACTGAAGCTTTCTTT. It encodes CAWSLDRNTEAFF. The variable domain in full, completed from reference TRBV30 and TRBJ1-1, reads SQTIHQWPATLVQPVGSPLSLECTVEGTSNPNLYWYRQAAGRGLQLLFYSVGIGQISSEVPQNLSASRPQDRQFILSSKKLLLSDSGFYLCAWSLDRNTEAFFGQGTRLTVV.

A few counts support this clone. The gene calls are TRBV6-6 and TRBJ2-7; 8 bases match TRBD1. Trimming cost V 2 bases and J 6 bases; bases outside gene matches: 9. Germline V gene lookup returns CDR1 MNHNY and CDR2 SVGAGI (reference sequence). The CDR3 runs 15 residues. The CDR3 region has the DNA TGTGCCAGCAGTTACGCCGGGACAGGATCTCCCGAGCAGTACTTC. It is translated as CASSYAGTGSPEQYF.

This rearrangement joins TRBV11-2 to TRBJ2-2, with D maybe TRBD2 (6 bases). Germline V gene sequence: CDR1 SGHAT, CDR2 FQNNGV. The length of the CDR3 is 15 residues. V lost 3 bases and J 1 base, leaving 9 bases between the germline ends. CDR3 bases: TGTGCCAGCAGCTTTGGGAGGATGAACACCGGGGAGCTGTTTTTT. Its protein is CASSFGRMNTGELFF.

This rearrangement joins TRBV7-8 to TRBJ2-7; possible D gene TRBD1, 6 bases. The CDR3 is 13 residues long. Trimming shortened V by 1 base and J by 7 bases, and 11 bases separated the two germline ends. Per the germline V gene, CDR1 is SGHVS and CDR2 is FQNEAQ. The CDR3 here is CASSLGRGGEQYF. DNA of the CDR3: TGTGCCAGCAGCTTAGGCAGGGGCGGGGAGCAGTACTTC. The full variable domain, its missing parts supplied by reference TRBV7-8 and TRBJ2-7, is GAGVSQSPRYKVAKRGQDVALRCDPISGHVSLFWYQQALGQGPEFLTYFQNEAQLDKSGLPSDRFFAERPEGSVSTLKIQRTQQEDSAVYLCASSLGRGGEQYFGPGTRLTVT.

The chain links TRBV5-6 to TRBJ1-2, with unresolved D. The CDR3 is 13 amino acids. The germline V gene encodes CDR1 SGHDT and CDR2 YYEEEE. The ends were cut back, 5 bases at V and 3 bases at J, with 11 bases in the middle. This chain's CDR3 is CASSPDIYYGYTF. In DNA form, the CDR3 reads TGTGCCAGCAGTCCCGACATCTACTATGGCTACACCTTC.

The gene calls are TRBV7-9 and TRBJ2-2; 7 bases line up with TRBD1. V dropped 5 bases and J dropped 1; count of bases not matched to a gene: 10. CDR1 and CDR2 (germline): SEHNR, FQNEAQ (reference sequence). CDR3 size: 17 residues. The CDR3 DNA reads TGTGCCAGCAGCACGCCGGACGACAGGGTGAACACCGGGGAGCTGTTTTTT. This gives the protein CASSTPDDRVNTGELFF.

The chain has TRBV7-2 and TRBJ1-1; a weak D match, TRBD1 (5 bases). Deletions cut 5 bases from V and 5 bases from J, with 15 bases between. The germline V gene encodes CDR1 SGHTA and CDR2 FQGNSA. The CDR3 runs 14 residues. The CDR3 region has the DNA TGTGCCAGCAGCCCAGGGCCGGGTGGAACTGAAGCTTTCTTT. Translating it yields CASSPGPGGTEAFF.

J is TRBJ2-5 and V is TRBV2; tentative D call: TRBD1 (6 bases). CDR1 is SNHLY, CDR2 FYNNEI, per germline. The V end lost 5 bases, the J end lost 4 bases, and 20 bases lay between the germline ends. This CDR3 spans 16 amino acids. CDR3 bases: TGTGCCAGCAGTCCATTTGGCCTAGGGGGTTCAGAGACCCAGTACTTC. Translated: CASSPFGLGGSETQYF.

V is TRBV27 and J is TRBJ2-1, with 13 bases fitting TRBD2. The germline CDR1 and CDR2 sequences are MNHEY and SMNVEV (reference sequence). CDR3 length: 14 amino acids. With V trimmed by 4 bases and J by 9 bases, 3 bases remained unmatched. For the CDR3, the DNA is TGTGCCAGCAGTTCTGGACTAGCGGGAGTTGAGCAGTTCTTC. Amino acids: CASSSGLAGVEQFF.

The genes are TRBV19 and TRBJ2-1; 7 positions agree with TRBD2. The germline V gene encodes CDR1 LNHDA and CDR2 SQIVND (reference sequence). J lost 8 bases, V lost 2 bases, and 9 bases had no gene match. The CDR3 runs 15 residues. Written as DNA, the CDR3 is TGTGCCAGTAGTATAATCGGCGGGAGCTGGGATGAGCAGTTCTTC. Residues: CASSIIGGSWDEQFF.

The chain combines TRBV6-2 or TRBV6-3 with TRBJ2-7; 8 bases agree with TRBD1. Germline loops: CDR1 MNHEY, CDR2 SVGEGT. V gave up 2 bases and J gave up 2 bases; unmatched junction bases: 2. The CDR3 contains 14 residues. CDR3 sequence: CASSYRQGPYEQYF. In DNA form, the CDR3 reads TGTGCCAGCAGTTACCGACAGGGGCCCTACGAGCAGTACTTC.

The chain recombines TRBV5-4 with TRBJ2-2; possible D gene TRBD2, 7 bases. The CDR3 loop spans 16 amino acids. Germline V lookup: CDR1 SGHNT, CDR2 YYREEE (reference sequence). The V gene lost 3 bases and the J gene lost 0 bases, with 12 bases spanning the gap. The CDR3 sequence is CASSWGLAANTGELFF. The CDR3 DNA follows: TGTGCCAGCAGCTGGGGGCTAGCGGCGAACACCGGGGAGCTGTTTTTT.

CDR3 residues: CASSWDSDGLATGQARSYNEQFF. The CDR3 DNA reads as TGTGCCAGCAGTTGGGACAGTGACGGACTAGCGACGGGACAAGCCCGCTCCTACAATGAGCAGTTCTTC. This sequence joins TRBV28 and TRBJ2-1, with 9 bases lining up with TRBD2. There are 23 residues in the CDR3. Trimming removed 4 bases from V and 0 bases from J; junction bases left unmatched: 25. Germline CDR1 MDHEN, CDR2 SYDVKM.

V is TRBV28 and J is TRBJ2-5; 12 nucleotides line up with TRBD2. Trimming at V came to 5 bases and at J to 4 bases, leaving 2 bases not matched to a gene. This CDR3 spans 14 amino acids. Germline V CDR1 and CDR2: MDHEN, SYDVKM. CDR3 protein: CASSGLAGPETQYF. The DNA for the CDR3 is TGTGCCAGCAGTGGACTAGCGGGACCAGAGACCCAGTACTTC. The full variable domain, completed using reference TRBV28 and TRBJ2-5, is DVKVTQSSRYLVKRTGEKVFLECVQDMDHENMFWYRQDPGLGLRLIYFSYDVKMKEKGDIPEGYSVSREKKERFSLILESASTNQTSMYLCASSGLAGPETQYFGPGTRLLVL.

The CDR3 sequence: CASSVWAGTSRPPDTQYF. The CDR3 nucleotides are TGTGCCAGCAGCGTTTGGGCGGGAACATCACGGCCGCCAGATACGCAGTATTTT. The chain couples TRBV9 to TRBJ2-3, with D perhaps matching TRBD2 (6 bases). The CDR3 length is 18 residues. The V end lost 2 bases, the J end lost 4 bases, and 23 bases lay between the germline ends. Germline V gene lookup returns CDR1 SGDLS and CDR2 YYNGEE.

J is TRBJ2-3 and V is TRBV19; 16 bases align to TRBD2. J was trimmed by 5 bases and V by 1 base; bases with no gene match: 9. The CDR3 runs 19 residues. In germline, CDR1 is LNHDA, CDR2 SQIVND (reference sequence). In DNA, the CDR3 is TGTGCCAGTAGTATAGGCCCGGGACTAGCGGGAGGGCCGAGAGATACGCAGTATTTT. It yields the protein CASSIGPGLAGGPRDTQYF.

V usage is TRBV27 and J usage is TRBJ2-6, with 7 bases fitting TRBD1. Germline V gene lookup returns CDR1 MNHEY and CDR2 SMNVEV (reference sequence). The CDR3 length is 17 residues. The junction had 6 bases not matched to a gene; V was cut back by 4 bases and J by 0 bases. Here the CDR3 DNA reads TGTGCCAGCAGTTGGACAGGCCAAAACTCTGGGGCCAACGTCCTGACTTTC. Protein product: CASSWTGQNSGANVLTF.

This chain uses TRBV19 with TRBJ2-7; 10 bases fit TRBD2. Germline V gene sequence: CDR1 LNHDA, CDR2 SQIVND (reference sequence). The CDR3 spans 16 residues. V dropped 0 bases and J dropped 3; count of bases not matched to a gene: 5. The CDR3 DNA sequence: TGTGCCAGTAGTATAGAAGTCGGGACTAGCGTCTACGAGCAGTACTTC. This encodes CASSIEVGTSVYEQYF.

The V and J genes are TRBV27 and TRBJ2-7; D may be TRBD2 (6 bases). Germline V CDR1 and CDR2: MNHEY, SMNVEV (reference sequence). The CDR3 length is 14 residues. Trimming pared 8 bases from V and 2 bases from J, leaving 16 bases between. For the CDR3, the DNA is TGTGCCAGCGTTTCGGGCGGGGCCCCCTACGAGCAGTACTTC. This sequence encodes CASVSGGAPYEQYF.

The sample holds one count of this clone. This chain links TRBV19 with TRBJ1-1, with D unclear. The CDR3 runs to 13 residues. V dropped 5 bases and J dropped 7 bases, with 14 bases sitting between them. Germline V gives CDR1 LNHDA, CDR2 SQIVND (reference sequence). CDR3 region: CASSPTMYGEAFF. DNA of the CDR3: TGTGCCAGTAGTCCCACCATGTACGGTGAAGCTTTCTTT.